These 31 T cell receptor beta chains originate from one sample sequenced in a study of cytomegalovirus exposure and HLA in healthy donors (dated by TCRdb to the late 2010s). Receptor amplification or capture employed the immunoSEQ multiplex PCR assay. A mixture of 60 forward primers for TCR Vbeta segments and 13 reverse primers for TCR Jbeta segments was used in the multiplex PCR. The table comes from immuneACCESS by way of TCRdb, which keeps in-frame sequences with V and J called. Part of the clones is missing from these tables; in studies checked, under half for an unresolved V gene and the rest for unknown reasons. This sample holds about 150,000 clones; roughly four fifths were observed only once. The ten largest account for 3% to 3.5% of the sample. Sequenced material: PBMCs. The receptors here all came from a woman aged 40-49 years in good health and CMV-seronegative.

V is TRBV15 and J is TRBJ1-6; tentatively, D is TRBD1 (5 bases). The germline V gene has CDR1 LNHNV and CDR2 YYDKDF (reference sequence). CDR3 length: 15 amino acids. Trimming stripped 1 base from V and 5 bases from J, with 9 bases between. For the CDR3, the DNA is TGTGCCACCAGCAGAGTACGACAGCATAATTCACCCCTCCACTTT. It encodes CATSRVRQHNSPLHF. Full variable domain (outside the CDR3, taken from reference TRBV15 and TRBJ1-6): DAMVIQNPRYQVTQFGKPVTLSCSQTLNHNVMYWYQQKSSQAPKLLFHYYDKDFNNEADTPDNFQSRRPNTSFCFLDIRSPGLGDTAMYLCATSRVRQHNSPLHFGNGTRLTVT.

This clone was observed a few times. The chain uses TRBV19 and TRBJ1-5; no definite D call. The V end lost 5 bases, the J end lost 5 bases, and 16 bases lay between the germline ends. This CDR3 region has 15 residues. Germline V gene sequence: CDR1 LNHDA, CDR2 SQIVND (reference sequence). CDR3 protein: CASSALRGPDQPQHF. CDR3 nucleotide sequence: TGTGCCAGTAGTGCCCTCCGCGGCCCCGATCAGCCCCAGCATTTT.

This sequence joins TRBV7-9 and TRBJ1-1, with D uncertain. CDR3 length equals 13 residues. CDR1 and CDR2 (germline): SEHNR, FQNEAQ (reference sequence). Trimming removed 1 base at V and 5 bases at J, with 8 bases between. The CDR3 protein is CASSLVRLTEAFF. DNA of the CDR3: TGTGCCAGCAGCTTAGTGAGGTTGACTGAAGCTTTCTTT.

V and J are TRBV7-9 and TRBJ2-5, with 16 nucleotides matching TRBD2. The length of the CDR3 is 17 residues. Germline loops: CDR1 SEHNR, CDR2 FQNEAQ (reference sequence). V lost 3 bases to trimming and J lost 5 bases; unmatched junction nucleotides: 6. The CDR3 is CASSFPGLAGGQETQYF. The CDR3 region has the DNA TGTGCCAGCAGCTTCCCGGGACTAGCGGGGGGGCAGGAGACCCAGTACTTC.

This clone has just a few counts. This chain uses TRBV7-8 with TRBJ2-7, with 8 positions matching TRBD1. V shed 5 bases, J shed 5 bases, and the junction held 11 bases outside the gene matches. There are 15 residues in the CDR3. In germline, CDR1 is SGHVS, CDR2 FQNEAQ. This CDR3 is CASSPRQGMDDEQYF. DNA for the CDR3: TGTGCCAGCAGCCCAAGACAGGGGATGGACGACGAGCAGTACTTC.

This rearrangement joins TRBV28 to TRBJ1-5; possible D gene TRBD1, 5 bases. CDR1 is MDHEN, CDR2 SYDVKM, per germline. Trimming removed 2 bases at V and 7 bases at J, with 12 bases between. There are 14 residues in the CDR3. This CDR3 reads CASSLSQGFQPQHF. In DNA, the CDR3 is TGTGCCAGCAGTTTAAGTCAGGGATTCCAGCCCCAGCATTTT.

This clone was counted between two and nine times. The chain joins TRBV28 to TRBJ1-4; the D is unclear. CDR3 length equals 14 residues. Trimming removed 3 bases at V and 7 bases at J, with 12 bases between. The germline CDR1 and CDR2 sequences are MDHEN and SYDVKM. For the CDR3, the DNA is TGTGCCAGCAGTTTTGAGGGCGCGGCTGAAAAACTGTTTTTT. Encoded protein: CASSFEGAAEKLFF. The full variable domain, with the rest looked up from reference TRBV28 and TRBJ1-4, is DVKVTQSSRYLVKRTGEKVFLECVQDMDHENMFWYRQDPGLGLRLIYFSYDVKMKEKGDIPEGYSVSREKKERFSLILESASTNQTSMYLCASSFEGAAEKLFFGSGTQLSVL.

This chain joins TRBV5-7 and TRBJ1-1; no firm D call. TRBV5-7 is an ORF for which the function is uncertain. V was clipped by 2 bases and J by 7 bases, with 9 bases between them. The CDR3 extends over 12 amino acids. CDR3 sequence (DNA): TGTGCCAGCAGCTTTCCCAGGAATGAAGCTTTCTTT. Translation: CASSFPRNEAFF.

V gene TRBV5-4 combines with J gene TRBJ1-1; the match to TRBD1 covers 10 bases. V was clipped by 3 bases and J by 1 base; unmatched bases: 0. Germline loops: CDR1 SGHNT, CDR2 YYREEE (reference sequence). The CDR3 totals 14 residues. For the CDR3, the DNA is TGTGCCAGCAGCTGGGACAGGGGGAACACTGAAGCTTTCTTT. Residues: CASSWDRGNTEAFF. Together with reference TRBV5-4 and TRBJ1-1, the CDR3 gives the full variable domain: ETGVTQSPTHLIKTRGQQVTLRCSSQSGHNTVSWYQQALGQGPQFIFQYYREEENGRGNFPPRFSGLQFPNYSSELNVNALELDDSALYLCASSWDRGNTEAFFGQGTRLTVV.

The rearrangement uses TRBV18 and TRBJ1-4; TRBD1 matches 7 bases. The CDR3 covers 17 residues. Germline V gene sequence: CDR1 KGHSH, CDR2 LQKENI. V shed 4 bases and J 4 bases; nucleotides not matched to a gene: 12. The CDR3 here is CASSLDRGTAYNEKLFF. CDR3 nucleotide sequence: TGTGCCAGCTCACTTGATAGAGGGACAGCATATAATGAAAAACTGTTTTTT.

The genes are TRBV2 and TRBJ2-7, with TRBD1 identical over 7 bases. The CDR3 covers 12 residues. The junction had 6 bases not matched to a gene; V was cut back by 10 bases and J by 3 bases. Germline-derived CDR1 and CDR2 are SNHLY and FYNNEI. DNA for the CDR3: TGTGCCAACTCCCGACAGGGCTACGAGCAGTACTTC. Translation gives CANSRQGYEQYF.

J is TRBJ2-1 and V is TRBV6-1, with TRBD1 as a possible D gene (5 bases). The V and J ends lost 1 base and 10 bases respectively, with 11 bases between them. The V gene's germline CDR1 is MNHNS and CDR2 SASEGT. CDR3 length: 13 residues. The DNA for the CDR3 is TGTGCCAGCAGTGAAGGGGGCCGTGGGGAGCAGTTCTTC. Protein product: CASSEGGRGEQFF.

The chain joins TRBV29-1 to TRBJ1-5; no reliable D call. The CDR3 has 14 amino acids. V dropped 6 bases and J dropped 0 bases, with 12 bases sitting between them. The germline CDR1 and CDR2 sequences are SQVTM and ANQGSEA. The DNA of the CDR3 is TGCAGCGTGGCTTTGGGAGTTAGCAATCAGCCCCAGCATTTT. Its protein product is CSVALGVSNQPQHF.

The genes are TRBV19 and TRBJ2-1; 7 bases line up with TRBD2. V lost 5 bases to trimming and J lost 0 bases; unmatched junction nucleotides: 7. The length of the CDR3 is 16 residues. The V gene's germline CDR1 is LNHDA and CDR2 SQIVND (reference sequence). The CDR3 is CASSPASGGSYNEQFF. In DNA form, the CDR3 reads TGTGCCAGTAGTCCAGCCTCGGGGGGCTCCTACAATGAGCAGTTCTTC.

This rearrangement joins TRBV18 to TRBJ2-2; D may be TRBD1 (7 bases). Trimming pared 5 bases from V and 2 bases from J, leaving 12 bases between. This CDR3 is built from 15 residues. Germline loops: CDR1 KGHSH, CDR2 LQKENI. CDR3 protein: CASSGGTVNTGELFF. The CDR3 nucleotides are TGTGCCAGCTCAGGAGGGACAGTAAACACCGGGGAGCTGTTTTTT.

The genes are TRBV2 and TRBJ1-2; D not certain. The CDR3 is 15 amino acids. Per the germline V gene, CDR1 is SNHLY and CDR2 is FYNNEI. The V end was cut by 3 bases, the J end by 5 bases, with 16 bases between. The CDR3 sequence: CASSDQAGARYGYTF. CDR3 in DNA: TGTGCCAGCAGTGATCAGGCAGGCGCCCGGTATGGCTACACCTTC.

The chain employs TRBV18 and TRBJ1-2, with TRBD1 as a possible D gene (6 bases). Trimming removed 2 bases from V and 2 bases from J, with 12 bases in between. The germline CDR1 and CDR2 sequences are KGHSH and LQKENI. The CDR3 spans 15 residues. The CDR3 protein is CASSPFTGKNYGYTF. The CDR3 nucleotides read TGTGCCAGCTCACCATTCACAGGGAAAAACTATGGCTACACCTTC. Using reference TRBV18 and TRBJ1-2 for the parts outside the CDR3, the full variable domain is NAGVMQNPRHLVRRRGQEARLRCSPMKGHSHVYWYRQLPEEGLKFMVYLQKENIIDESGMPKERFSAEFPKEGPSILRIQQVVRGDSAAYFCASSPFTGKNYGYTFGSGTRLTVV.

This clone has just one count. The chain has TRBV28 and TRBJ1-5; D not certain. V lost 5 bases to trimming and J lost 5 bases, with 10 bases between them. CDR1 is MDHEN and CDR2 is SYDVKM in the germline V gene. The length of the CDR3 is 13 residues. The CDR3 reads CASSTGLHQPQHF. DNA for the CDR3: TGTGCCAGCAGTACGGGTCTACATCAGCCCCAGCATTTT.

The V gene is TRBV5-1, the J gene TRBJ2-3; D perhaps matches TRBD2 (5 bases). In germline, CDR1 is SGHRS, CDR2 YFSETQ. The CDR3 is 16 amino acids. V was pared by 3 bases and J by 0 bases, with 14 bases between. CDR3 bases: TGCGCCAGCAGCTGGCAACTAGGCCGGAGCACAGATACGCAGTATTTT. This codes for CASSWQLGRSTDTQYF.

This clone was counted once. The chain combines TRBV9 with TRBJ2-4, with unresolved D. Looked up from germline, CDR1 is SGDLS and CDR2 is YYNGEE. CDR3 length: 13 amino acids. Trimming pared 3 bases from V and 4 bases from J, leaving 8 bases between. As DNA, the CDR3 is TGTGCCAGCAGCGCGTCCAGTAAAAACATTCAGTACTTC. As protein: CASSASSKNIQYF.

This chain joins TRBV19 and TRBJ2-2, with D possibly being TRBD1 (6 bases). V was pared by 3 bases and J by 0 bases, with 8 bases between. Germline CDR1 is LNHDA and CDR2 is SQIVND (reference sequence). The CDR3 sequence is 15 residues long. The CDR3 DNA is TGTGCCAGTAGTATCCAGGGGACGAACACCGGGGAGCTGTTTTTT. Translation gives CASSIQGTNTGELFF.

In its sample, this clone was seen a few times. The V gene is TRBV2, the J gene TRBJ2-3; TRBD1 is a possible D gene (6 bases). In germline, CDR1 is SNHLY, CDR2 FYNNEI. The CDR3 spans 14 residues. V was cut by 8 bases and J by 1 base, with 13 bases left in between. CDR3: CASSGQIGTDTQYF. The CDR3 DNA reads as TGTGCCAGCTCCGGACAGATTGGCACAGATACGCAGTATTTT.

The V call is TRBV4-1, the J call TRBJ1-2; 11 positions agree with TRBD1. The V gene's germline CDR1 is MGHRA and CDR2 YSYEKL. This CDR3 is 15 amino acids long. V dropped 2 bases and J dropped 8; count of bases not matched to a gene: 7. CDR3 DNA sequence: TGCGCCAGCAGCCAACGGACAGGGGGCGTTTGGGGCTACACCTTC. Translation: CASSQRTGGVWGYTF.

This chain links TRBV28 with TRBJ2-5, with 8 bases identical to TRBD1. Germline loops: CDR1 MDHEN, CDR2 SYDVKM. The trim removed 3 bases at V and 2 bases at J, leaving 5 bases unmatched. The CDR3 runs to 15 residues. The CDR3 here is CASSLGTGEQETQYF. CDR3 nucleotides: TGTGCCAGCAGTTTGGGGACAGGTGAACAAGAGACCCAGTACTTC.

The rearrangement joins TRBV7-8 to TRBJ2-1, with a possible D match to TRBD2 (5 bases). The length of the CDR3 is 12 residues. Germline V gene sequence: CDR1 SGHVS, CDR2 FQNEAQ. V shed 6 bases and J shed 7 bases, with 10 bases lying between them. CDR3 residues: CASSMPGNEQFF. CDR3 sequence (DNA): TGTGCCAGCAGTATGCCGGGGAATGAGCAGTTCTTC.

The chain uses TRBV27 and TRBJ1-2; 8 bases agree with TRBD1. Germline loops: CDR1 MNHEY, CDR2 SMNVEV (reference sequence). The CDR3 contains 12 residues. V lost 5 bases to trimming and J lost 7 bases; unmatched junction nucleotides: 3. The chain's CDR3 is CASSLDRVGYTF. The CDR3 DNA reads TGTGCCAGCAGTCTGGACAGGGTTGGCTACACCTTC.

This chain joins TRBV6-5 and TRBJ1-1, with no clear D. The CDR3 is 11 residues long. The germline V gene encodes CDR1 MNHEY and CDR2 SVGAGI. The germline V and J ends were trimmed by 5 bases and 10 bases, with 11 bases remaining between them. The CDR3: CASSNPGGAFF. In DNA form, the CDR3 reads TGTGCCAGCAGTAATCCCGGAGGAGCTTTCTTT.

The V and J genes are TRBV6-5 and TRBJ1-1, with D tentatively TRBD1 (6 bases). Deletions cut 5 bases from V and 2 bases from J, with 12 bases between. The CDR3 sequence is 14 residues long. Germline V gene sequence: CDR1 MNHEY, CDR2 SVGAGI. This CDR3 is CASSNRDINTEAFF. DNA of the CDR3: TGTGCCAGCAGTAACCGGGACATTAACACTGAAGCTTTCTTT.

The chain links TRBV19 to TRBJ2-5; 7 bases are a match to TRBD1. Unmatched junction bases numbered 10, after V lost 4 bases and J lost 5 bases. Germline loops: CDR1 LNHDA, CDR2 SQIVND (reference sequence). The CDR3 contains 15 residues. The CDR3 spells CASSSGQAGRETQYF. The CDR3 coding sequence is TGTGCCAGTAGTAGCGGACAGGCTGGGCGGGAGACCCAGTACTTC.

V and J are TRBV5-1 and TRBJ2-3; 7 bases map to TRBD1. V shed 5 bases, J shed 0 bases, and the junction held 6 bases outside the gene matches. The CDR3 totals 15 residues. Germline V gene sequence: CDR1 SGHRS, CDR2 YFSETQ. The CDR3 DNA sequence: TGCGCCAGCAGTCCGGACAGGCGTAGCACAGATACGCAGTATTTT. Translated, it gives CASSPDRRSTDTQYF.

This clone has more than one count but fewer than ten. The gene calls are TRBV2 and TRBJ2-7; D perhaps matches TRBD2 (7 bases). The ends were cut back, 6 bases at V and 0 bases at J, with 12 bases in the middle. The CDR3 sequence is 14 residues long. Germline V lookup: CDR1 SNHLY, CDR2 FYNNEI. CDR3 bases: TGTGCCAGCAGCTTTGGGGGGGCCTCCTACGAGCAGTACTTC. Amino acid sequence: CASSFGGASYEQYF. Variable domain in full (rest from reference TRBV2 and TRBJ2-7): EPEVTQTPSHQVTQMGQEVILRCVPISNHLYFYWYRQILGQKVEFLVSFYNNEISEKSEIFDDQFSVERPDGSNFTLKIRSTKLEDSAMYFCASSFGGASYEQYFGPGTRLTVT.